This passage covers 10 T cell receptor beta chains from one sample sequenced in a study of beta chain features in type 1 diabetes. Since all of the isolated RNA was reverse transcribed, expressed TCRB transcripts were what got sequenced. Clones were sequenced by immunoSEQ multiplex PCR, and TCRdb holds only the in-frame ones, with some missing. The sample shows about 660,000 clones, over 12% of them seen only once. Study findings and constraints: Shortening of TCRB CDR3s, moderate but significant, appeared in all four CD4+ subsets of Type 1 diabetes patients.

These receptors' targets are unknown. Sequencing used naive CD4+ T cells from blood. These receptors originate from a young man with type 1 diabetes.

This clone turned up a few times. The rearrangement joins TRBV11-3 to TRBJ2-3; 7 bases map to TRBD2. After removal of 0 bases from V and 0 bases from J, the junction contained 6 bases not matched to a gene. CDR1 SGHNT and CDR2 YENEEA come from the germline V gene. The CDR3 spans 17 residues. CDR3 loop: CASSLDSSGASTDTQYF. The CDR3 DNA follows: TGTGCCAGCAGCTTAGATTCCAGCGGGGCTAGCACAGATACGCAGTATTTT.

The rearrangement uses TRBV29-1 and TRBJ1-5; TRBD1 aligns across 7 bases. Germline V gives CDR1 SQVTM, CDR2 ANQGSEA. Germline trimming cut 6 bases from V and 3 bases from J; bases unmatched to any gene: 5. There are 13 residues in the CDR3. This CDR3 reads CSVLGQVNQPQHF. CDR3 coding DNA: TGCAGCGTACTCGGACAGGTCAATCAGCCCCAGCATTTT.

This clone was counted a few times. This chain links TRBV4-2 with TRBJ2-3; TRBD2 is a possible D gene (5 bases). The V gene's germline CDR1 is LGHNA and CDR2 YNFKEQ. Trimming stripped 0 bases from V and 0 bases from J, with 13 bases between. CDR3 length: 17 amino acids. CDR3 in DNA: TGTGCCAGCAGCCAAGAAAGGAGCGGTCCTAGCACAGATACGCAGTATTTT. This gives the protein CASSQERSGPSTDTQYF.

In its sample, this clone was seen once. The V call is TRBV6-4, the J call TRBJ2-3; TRBD2 matches 10 bases. This CDR3 region has 14 residues. V shed 6 bases and J 5 bases; nucleotides not matched to a gene: 5. Germline assignment: CDR1 MRHNA and CDR2 SNTAGT. CDR3 residues: CASRISGRGDTQYF. The CDR3 DNA sequence: TGTGCCAGCAGGATAAGCGGGAGGGGAGATACGCAGTATTTT.

The genes are TRBV25-1 and TRBJ2-7; perhaps TRBD1 as D (7 bases). This CDR3 is built from 13 residues. V gave up 5 bases and J gave up 6 bases, with 14 bases separating them. The germline gives CDR1 MGHDK, CDR2 SYGVNS. CDR3 nucleotide sequence: TGTGCCAGCAGTCGGGCAGGGGGAGGCGAGCAGTACTTC. This codes for CASSRAGGGEQYF.

A few counts support this clone. The genes are TRBV30 and TRBJ2-3; 8 nucleotides match TRBD2. This CDR3 contains 14 residues. CDR1 and CDR2 from the germline V gene are GTSNPN and SVGIG (reference sequence). The ends lost 1 base at V and 3 bases at J; junction bases unmatched: 3. CDR3 DNA sequence: TGTGCCTGGAGTGCAATAGCGGGGACAGATACGCAGTATTTT. Its translation is CAWSAIAGTDTQYF.

The table lists this clone with a few counts. Relative to the germline gene, one junction end is altered; a read error may explain this. The rearrangement links TRBV13 to TRBJ2-7; TRBD1 matches 8 bases. The CDR3 totals 15 residues. Germline lookup yields CDR1 PRHDT and CDR2 FYEKMQ (reference sequence). The CDR3 region is CASSIGAGGIPEQYF. The CDR3 coding sequence is TGTGCCAGCAGCATAGGGGCAGGGGGCATCCCCGAGCAGTACTTC.

V and J are TRBV6-6 and TRBJ1-1; D perhaps matches TRBD1 (6 bases). Germline lookup yields CDR1 MNHNY and CDR2 SVGAGI (reference sequence). CDR3 length: 13 residues. Trimming stripped 7 bases from V and 2 bases from J, with 11 bases between. In nucleotides, the CDR3 is TGTGCCAGCATCTTACAGGGAAACACTGAAGCTTTCTTT. Amino acids: CASILQGNTEAFF.

The chain recombines TRBV7-9 with TRBJ1-5; the D gene is possibly TRBD1 (5 bases). CDR3 size: 17 residues. Deletions cut 4 bases from V and 2 bases from J, with 18 bases between. Germline V gene lookup returns CDR1 SEHNR and CDR2 FQNEAQ (reference sequence). Here the CDR3 reads CASSSSGGTRGNQPQHF. The CDR3 nucleotides read TGTGCCAGCAGCTCATCCGGCGGGACGAGGGGCAATCAGCCCCAGCATTTT.

For this clone: Other DNA sequences from this sample encode an identical CDR3 as well. The chain joins TRBV5-4 to TRBJ2-7; D remains unclear. This CDR3 spans 11 amino acids. Germline V gene data show CDR1 as SGHNT and CDR2 as YYREEE (reference sequence). V was cut by 0 bases and J by 3 bases, with 1 base left in between. Here the CDR3 DNA reads TGTGCCAGCAGCTTGGGCTACGAGCAGTACTTC. Translating gives CASSLGYEQYF.